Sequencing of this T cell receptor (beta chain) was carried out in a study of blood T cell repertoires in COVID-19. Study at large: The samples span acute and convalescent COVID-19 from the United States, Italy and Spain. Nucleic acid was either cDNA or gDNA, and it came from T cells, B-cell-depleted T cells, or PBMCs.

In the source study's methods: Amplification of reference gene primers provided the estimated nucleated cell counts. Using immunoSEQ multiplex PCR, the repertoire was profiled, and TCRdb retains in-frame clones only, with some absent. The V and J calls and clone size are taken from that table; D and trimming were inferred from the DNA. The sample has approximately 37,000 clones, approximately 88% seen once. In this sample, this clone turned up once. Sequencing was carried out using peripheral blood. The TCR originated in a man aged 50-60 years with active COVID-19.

CDR3 coding DNA: TGTGCCTGGAGGGGACTAGCGGGCGAGCAGTTCTTC. It codes for CAWRGLAGEQFF. This chain connects TRBV30 to TRBJ2-1, with TRBD2 matching over 12 bases. J gave up 10 bases and V 3 bases, and 1 base lay outside the gene matches. This CDR3 is built from 12 residues. Germline V lookup: CDR1 GTSNPN, CDR2 SVGIG (reference sequence).